This T cell receptor (beta chain) was found in a study of blood T cells in healthy people across ages. Findings and caveats of the study: Per million T cells, TCR beta diversity dropped roughly linearly as age increased.

A J-beta primer mix and a sample-barcoded 5' primer were used in a second PCR of about 7 to 12 cycles. At least 3 million CDR3-containing paired-end reads were obtained per sample. MiXCR was run by TCRdb on the 5' RACE reads, yielding one entry per CDR3 protein. The table has roughly 1.9 million distinct CDR3 sequences, approximately 39% seen once. Per-sample PBMC isolation yielded at least 7 million cells. There are a few counts of this clonotype. Its antigen is undetermined. Sequencing was carried out using blood. This clonotype was obtained from a human donor in good health.

CDR3 DNA sequence: TGTGCCAGCAGCCGCAGTTTTATGGGCCAGGGAAGCCTAGATACGCAGTATTTT. It specifies CASSRSFMGQGSLDTQYF. V gene TRBV3-1 combines with J gene TRBJ2-3; D is possibly TRBD1 (5 bases). Trimming stripped 4 bases from V and 5 bases from J, with 25 bases between. The CDR3 loop spans 18 amino acids. Germline V gives CDR1 LGHDT, CDR2 YNNKEL (reference sequence).